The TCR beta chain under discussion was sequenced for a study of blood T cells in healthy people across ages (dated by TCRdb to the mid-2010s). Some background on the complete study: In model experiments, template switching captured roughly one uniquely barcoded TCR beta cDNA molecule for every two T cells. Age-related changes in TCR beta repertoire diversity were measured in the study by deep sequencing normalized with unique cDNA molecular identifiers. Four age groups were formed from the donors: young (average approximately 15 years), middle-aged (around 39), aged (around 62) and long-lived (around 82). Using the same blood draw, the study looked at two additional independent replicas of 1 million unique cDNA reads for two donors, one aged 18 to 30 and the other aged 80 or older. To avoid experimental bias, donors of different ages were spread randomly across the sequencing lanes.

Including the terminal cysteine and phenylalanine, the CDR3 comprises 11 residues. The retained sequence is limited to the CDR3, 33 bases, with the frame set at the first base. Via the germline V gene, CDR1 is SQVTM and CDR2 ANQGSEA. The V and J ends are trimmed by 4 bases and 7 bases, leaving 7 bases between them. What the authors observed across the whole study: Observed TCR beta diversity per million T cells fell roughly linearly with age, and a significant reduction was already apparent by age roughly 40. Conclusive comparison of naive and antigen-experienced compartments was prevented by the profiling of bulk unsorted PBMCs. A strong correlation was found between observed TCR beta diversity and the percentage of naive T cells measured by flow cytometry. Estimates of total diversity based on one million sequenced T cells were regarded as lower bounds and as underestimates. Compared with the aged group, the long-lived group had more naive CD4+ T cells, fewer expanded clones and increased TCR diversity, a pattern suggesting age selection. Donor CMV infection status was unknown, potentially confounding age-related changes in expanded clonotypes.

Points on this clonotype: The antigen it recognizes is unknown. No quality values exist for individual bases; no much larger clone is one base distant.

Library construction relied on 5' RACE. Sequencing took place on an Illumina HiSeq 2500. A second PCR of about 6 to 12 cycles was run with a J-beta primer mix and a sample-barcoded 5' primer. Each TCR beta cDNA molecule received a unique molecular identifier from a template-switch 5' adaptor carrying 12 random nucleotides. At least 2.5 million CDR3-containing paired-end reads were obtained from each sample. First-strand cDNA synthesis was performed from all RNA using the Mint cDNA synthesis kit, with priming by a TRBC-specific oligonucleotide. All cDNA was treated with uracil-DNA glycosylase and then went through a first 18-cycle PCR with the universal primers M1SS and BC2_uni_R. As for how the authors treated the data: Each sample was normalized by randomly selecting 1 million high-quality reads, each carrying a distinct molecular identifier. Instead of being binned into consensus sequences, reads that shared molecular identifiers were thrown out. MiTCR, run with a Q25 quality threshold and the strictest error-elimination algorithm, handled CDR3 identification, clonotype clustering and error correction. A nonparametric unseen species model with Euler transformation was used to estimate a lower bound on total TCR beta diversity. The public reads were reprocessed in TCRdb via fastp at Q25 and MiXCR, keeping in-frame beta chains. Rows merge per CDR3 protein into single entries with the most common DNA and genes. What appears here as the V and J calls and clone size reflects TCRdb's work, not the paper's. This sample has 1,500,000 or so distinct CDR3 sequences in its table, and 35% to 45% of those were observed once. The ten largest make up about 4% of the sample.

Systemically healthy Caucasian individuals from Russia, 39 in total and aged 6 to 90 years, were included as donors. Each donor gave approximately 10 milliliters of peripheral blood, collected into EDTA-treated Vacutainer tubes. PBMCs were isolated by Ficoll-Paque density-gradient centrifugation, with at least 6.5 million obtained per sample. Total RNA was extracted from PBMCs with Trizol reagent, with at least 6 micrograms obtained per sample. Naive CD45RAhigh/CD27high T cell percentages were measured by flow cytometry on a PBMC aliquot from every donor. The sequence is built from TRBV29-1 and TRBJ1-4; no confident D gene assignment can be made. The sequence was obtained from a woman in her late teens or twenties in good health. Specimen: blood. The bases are TGCAGCGTTGCCTCCCCTGAAAAACTGTTTTTT. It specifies CSVASPEKLFF.